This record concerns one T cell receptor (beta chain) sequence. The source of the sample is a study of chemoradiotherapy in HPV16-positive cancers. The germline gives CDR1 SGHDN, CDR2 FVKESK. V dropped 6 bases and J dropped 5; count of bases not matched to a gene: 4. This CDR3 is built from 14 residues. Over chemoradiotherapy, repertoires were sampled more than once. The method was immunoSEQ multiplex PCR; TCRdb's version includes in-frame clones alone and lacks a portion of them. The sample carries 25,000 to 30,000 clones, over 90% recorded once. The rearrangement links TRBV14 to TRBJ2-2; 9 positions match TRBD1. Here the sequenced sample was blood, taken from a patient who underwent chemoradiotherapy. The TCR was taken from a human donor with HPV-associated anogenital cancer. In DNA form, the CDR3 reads TGTGCCAGCAGACAGGGGGCCTATACCGGGGAGCTGTTTTTT. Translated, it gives CASRQGAYTGELFF.